The present entry profiles one TCR beta chain with its context. No antigen is known for it. The CDR3 has 13 residues. CDR1 SQVTM and CDR2 ANQGSEA come from the germline V gene. V was shortened by 6 bases and J by 4 bases, with 16 bases between the two germline ends. This sample stems from a study of CD8 T cells in ankylosing spondylitis. Regarding the study as a whole: Disease-linked clones reportedly showed significant enrichment in matched ankylosing spondylitis synovial fluid. Characteristic of ankylosing spondylitis blood, it appeared, was a TCR beta motif comprising about eight highly homologous variants.

TCR beta libraries were made by quantitative 5'-RACE with molecular barcodes. From the 5' RACE reads, TCRdb called clonotypes with MiXCR, one entry per CDR3 protein. This repertoire shows fewer than 750,000 distinct CDR3 sequences, around 17% found once; its top ten account for under 20%. The TCR originated in a male donor with ankylosing spondylitis. The chain is built from TRBV29-1 and TRBJ2-7; D unresolved. Sequencing input: blood, either unsorted or a sorted T cell fraction (not recorded which). The CDR3 nucleotides are TGCAGCGTCCGGGTCGTATCCCAGTACGAGCAGTACTTC. The encoded protein is CSVRVVSQYEQYF.